Listed below are T cell receptor beta chains from one sample, sequenced in a study of cytomegalovirus exposure and HLA in healthy donors. Only in-frame clones appear in the TCRdb table, and some are missing; sequencing was by immunoSEQ multiplex PCR. Among some 190,000 clones listed, almost 80% were seen once. Sequenced sample: PBMCs. The source of these receptors is a woman between 18 and 29 years old in good health and CMV-seronegative. The CDR3 runs from the conserved cysteine through the conserved F or W. The order of the fields is J gene, clone size, D gene, V gene, CDR3 DNA, CDR3 protein. A D gene is named only where the DNA matches it firmly. Clone size appears in some rows only: once, few, many, or a class for an expanded clone.

j_call: TRBJ1-1
clone_size: few
d_call: .
v_call: TRBV6-5
cdr3_nt: TGTGCCAGCAGTTACTCGGCAGACTTGAACACTGAAGCTTTCTTT
cdr3_aa: CASSYSADLNTEAFF

j_call: TRBJ1-5
clone_size: .
d_call: TRBD1
v_call: TRBV19
cdr3_nt: TGTGCCAGTAGTATAAGACAGGGGGCGGAACAGCCCCAGCATTTT
cdr3_aa: CASSIRQGAEQPQHF

j_call: TRBJ1-5
clone_size: .
d_call: .
v_call: TRBV6-5
cdr3_nt: TGTGCCAGCGGGTTCTTGGGGGGAAATCAGCCCCAGCATTTT
cdr3_aa: CASGFLGGNQPQHF

j_call: TRBJ1-6
clone_size: .
d_call: TRBD1
v_call: TRBV5-3
cdr3_nt: TGTGCCAGAAGCTTGGAACAGGGGGGATTCTCCTATAATTCACCCCTCCACTTT
cdr3_aa: CARSLEQGGFSYNSPLHF

j_call: TRBJ1-1
clone_size: once
d_call: TRBD1
v_call: TRBV5-1
cdr3_nt: TGCGCCAGCAGCTTGGGCAGGGACAGGGTGGTAAACACTGAAGCTTTCTTT
cdr3_aa: CASSLGRDRVVNTEAFF

j_call: TRBJ1-4
clone_size: .
d_call: .
v_call: TRBV18
cdr3_nt: TGTGCCAGCTCCTTCAGCGGGACTAATGAAAAACTGTTTTTT
cdr3_aa: CASSFSGTNEKLFF

j_call: TRBJ2-7
clone_size: .
d_call: .
v_call: TRBV4-1
cdr3_nt: TGCGCCAGCAGCCAAGCCAGGGGTAGGTACTACGAGCAGTACTTC
cdr3_aa: CASSQARGRYYEQYF

j_call: TRBJ2-5
clone_size: .
d_call: .
v_call: TRBV11-2
cdr3_nt: TGTGCCAGCAGCTTGGGGGGAGAAGAGACCCAGTACTTC
cdr3_aa: CASSLGGEETQYF

j_call: TRBJ1-1
clone_size: .
d_call: TRBD1
v_call: TRBV9
cdr3_nt: TGTGCCAGCAGCGAGGGACAGCGTGTTAACACTGAAGCTTTCTTT
cdr3_aa: CASSEGQRVNTEAFF

j_call: TRBJ2-1
clone_size: .
d_call: TRBD1
v_call: TRBV5-1
cdr3_nt: TGCGCCAGCAGCTACGACAGGGTTTGGTTCTTC
cdr3_aa: CASSYDRVWFF

j_call: TRBJ2-5
clone_size: .
d_call: .
v_call: TRBV7-2
cdr3_nt: TGTGCCAGCAGCTTTTTCGGGAGCCAAGAGACCCAGTACTTC
cdr3_aa: CASSFFGSQETQYF

j_call: TRBJ1-1
clone_size: few
d_call: TRBD1
v_call: TRBV15
cdr3_nt: TGTGCCACCAGCAGCTCAGGGACAGGGTTTGAAGCTTTCTTT
cdr3_aa: CATSSSGTGFEAFF

j_call: TRBJ2-1
clone_size: .
d_call: TRBD2
v_call: TRBV14
cdr3_nt: TGTGCCAGCAGCCAGGGACTAGCGGGTGGAAGAGACAATGAGCAGTTCTTC
cdr3_aa: CASSQGLAGGRDNEQFF

j_call: TRBJ1-1
clone_size: .
d_call: TRBD1
v_call: TRBV27
cdr3_nt: TGTGCCAGCAGCTGGACAGGAGGTAAAGCTTTCTTT
cdr3_aa: CASSWTGGKAFF

j_call: TRBJ2-7
clone_size: .
d_call: .
v_call: TRBV5-1
cdr3_nt: TGCGCCAGCAGCCTAGCTGCCACATCCTCCTACGAGCAGTACTTC
cdr3_aa: CASSLAATSSYEQYF

j_call: TRBJ1-4
clone_size: few
d_call: .
v_call: TRBV5-1
cdr3_nt: TGCGCCAGCAGCCCGAGAGTTCTCAATGAAAAACTGTTTTTT
cdr3_aa: CASSPRVLNEKLFF

j_call: TRBJ1-3
clone_size: .
d_call: TRBD1
v_call: TRBV7-2
cdr3_nt: TGTGCCAGCAGCTTCGACAGGGGAGGAAACACCATATATTTT
cdr3_aa: CASSFDRGGNTIYF

j_call: TRBJ1-1
clone_size: .
d_call: .
v_call: TRBV29-1
cdr3_nt: TGCAGCTCTAGTTCGGCCACACGGAGGGACACTGAAGCTTTCTTT
cdr3_aa: CSSSSATRRDTEAFF

j_call: TRBJ2-1
clone_size: .
d_call: TRBD2
v_call: TRBV6-5
cdr3_nt: TGTGCCAGCAGTTACCCTAGCGGGGGGAACTACAATGAGCAGTTCTTC
cdr3_aa: CASSYPSGGNYNEQFF

j_call: TRBJ2-3
clone_size: .
d_call: TRBD2
v_call: TRBV5-1
cdr3_nt: TGCGCCAGCAGCCTAGCGGGAGGTGTTAGCACGGATACGCAGTATTTT
cdr3_aa: CASSLAGGVSTDTQYF

j_call: TRBJ1-2
clone_size: .
d_call: TRBD1
v_call: TRBV4-3
cdr3_nt: TGCGCCAGCAGCCAAGGACAGGGCATCTATGGCTACACCTTC
cdr3_aa: CASSQGQGIYGYTF

j_call: TRBJ2-1
clone_size: few
d_call: TRBD2
v_call: TRBV5-1
cdr3_nt: TGCGCCAGCAGCAGGACTAGCGGGGGTAATGAGCAGTTCTTC
cdr3_aa: CASSRTSGGNEQFF

j_call: TRBJ1-2
clone_size: .
d_call: TRBD1
v_call: TRBV5-1
cdr3_nt: TGCGCCAGCAGCCCCCGGGACAGCTCCTATGGCTACACCTTC
cdr3_aa: CASSPRDSSYGYTF

j_call: TRBJ1-4
clone_size: .
d_call: .
v_call: TRBV28
cdr3_nt: TGTGCCAGCAGTTTATCCGGCGGGTATCATGAAAAACTGTTTTTT
cdr3_aa: CASSLSGGYHEKLFF

j_call: TRBJ2-7
clone_size: .
d_call: .
v_call: TRBV6-6
cdr3_nt: TGTGCCAGCAGTGCCGATGGGCAGGGTAGAGACGAGCAGTACTTC
cdr3_aa: CASSADGQGRDEQYF

j_call: TRBJ2-3
clone_size: once
d_call: TRBD1
v_call: TRBV4-1
cdr3_nt: TGCGCCAGCAGCCACAGTACAGGGGTTTGGGGCACAGATACGCAGTATTTT
cdr3_aa: CASSHSTGVWGTDTQYF

j_call: TRBJ2-7
clone_size: .
d_call: TRBD1
v_call: TRBV29-1
cdr3_nt: TGCAGCGGATCGACAGGGTCCTACGAGCAGTACTTC
cdr3_aa: CSGSTGSYEQYF

j_call: TRBJ2-5
clone_size: few
d_call: .
v_call: TRBV7-9
cdr3_nt: TGTGCCAGCAGCTTAGTTATCAGGCGAACCTCCTCTCAAGAGACCCAGTACTTC
cdr3_aa: CASSLVIRRTSSQETQYF

j_call: TRBJ1-2
clone_size: .
d_call: TRBD1
v_call: TRBV18
cdr3_nt: TGTGCCAGCTCACCACCCGAAGGGACCGGGACAGACTATGGCTACACCTTC
cdr3_aa: CASSPPEGTGTDYGYTF

j_call: TRBJ2-1
clone_size: .
d_call: .
v_call: TRBV20-1
cdr3_nt: TGCAGTGCTTTACTAGTTCTCGGGCAGTTCTTC
cdr3_aa: CSALLVLGQFF

j_call: TRBJ2-3
clone_size: .
d_call: TRBD1
v_call: TRBV19
cdr3_nt: TGTGCCAGTAGTATTGGACAGGGGTTCACAGATACGCAGTATTTT
cdr3_aa: CASSIGQGFTDTQYF

j_call: TRBJ1-2
clone_size: .
d_call: .
v_call: TRBV18
cdr3_nt: TGTGCCAGCTCACCACCGGGGGGGTCAGGGAACTATGGCTACACCTTC
cdr3_aa: CASSPPGGSGNYGYTF

j_call: TRBJ2-2
clone_size: .
d_call: .
v_call: TRBV6-1
cdr3_nt: TGTGCCAGCAGTGACGACTATCAATCCGGGGAGCTGTTTTTT
cdr3_aa: CASSDDYQSGELFF

j_call: TRBJ2-7
clone_size: .
d_call: TRBD2
v_call: TRBV4-1
cdr3_nt: TGCGCCAGCAGCCAACGTTCGGGAGGAACCTACGAGCAGTACTTC
cdr3_aa: CASSQRSGGTYEQYF

j_call: TRBJ1-2
clone_size: .
d_call: TRBD1
v_call: TRBV5-1
cdr3_nt: TGCGCCAGCAGCGCATTTGGGGCCCAGGGGGCGACCTATGGCTACACCTTC
cdr3_aa: CASSAFGAQGATYGYTF

j_call: TRBJ2-2
clone_size: .
d_call: .
v_call: TRBV10-2
cdr3_nt: TGCGCCAGCAAGATGGTCGGGGTAAACACCGGGGAGCTGTTTTTT
cdr3_aa: CASKMVGVNTGELFF

j_call: TRBJ1-1
clone_size: .
d_call: .
v_call: TRBV28
cdr3_nt: TGTGCCAGCAGTCCTCCGCCGTCGAACATGAACACTGAAGCTTTCTTT
cdr3_aa: CASSPPPSNMNTEAFF

j_call: TRBJ1-6
clone_size: .
d_call: .
v_call: TRBV14
cdr3_nt: TGTGCCAGCAGCCGGGGTGGGACGGGAGCGAGTTCACCCCTCCACTTT
cdr3_aa: CASSRGGTGASSPLHF

j_call: TRBJ1-4
clone_size: .
d_call: .
v_call: TRBV6-1
cdr3_nt: TGTGCCAGCAGTCGAAGCGTGGAAGGAGGGGAAAAACTGTTTTTT
cdr3_aa: CASSRSVEGGEKLFF

j_call: TRBJ1-1
clone_size: .
d_call: .
v_call: TRBV7-2
cdr3_nt: TGTGCCAGCAGCTCGGGGGTGGGGACTGAAGCTTTCTTT
cdr3_aa: CASSSGVGTEAFF

j_call: TRBJ1-5
clone_size: .
d_call: .
v_call: TRBV28
cdr3_nt: TGTGCCAGCAGTCGATCTCGGGTGTGGCGGGGGGCACCCCAGCCCCAGCATTTT
cdr3_aa: CASSRSRVWRGAPQPQHF

j_call: TRBJ1-1
clone_size: .
d_call: .
v_call: TRBV20-1
cdr3_nt: TGCAGTGCTAGAGATCGGAGGGAAGCTTTCTTT
cdr3_aa: CSARDRREAFF

j_call: TRBJ2-2
clone_size: few
d_call: .
v_call: TRBV6-5
cdr3_nt: TGTGCCAGCAGTTACTCCCTATCGGGGATCGGGGAGCTGTTTTTT
cdr3_aa: CASSYSLSGIGELFF

j_call: TRBJ2-7
clone_size: few
d_call: .
v_call: TRBV21-1
cdr3_nt: TGTGCCAGCAGCAATTACAGGGCTTACGAGCAGTACTTC
cdr3_aa: CASSNYRAYEQYF

j_call: TRBJ2-7
clone_size: .
d_call: .
v_call: TRBV10-2
cdr3_nt: TGCGCCAGCGGCCAGGATGCAATCTACGAGCAGTACTTC
cdr3_aa: CASGQDAIYEQYF